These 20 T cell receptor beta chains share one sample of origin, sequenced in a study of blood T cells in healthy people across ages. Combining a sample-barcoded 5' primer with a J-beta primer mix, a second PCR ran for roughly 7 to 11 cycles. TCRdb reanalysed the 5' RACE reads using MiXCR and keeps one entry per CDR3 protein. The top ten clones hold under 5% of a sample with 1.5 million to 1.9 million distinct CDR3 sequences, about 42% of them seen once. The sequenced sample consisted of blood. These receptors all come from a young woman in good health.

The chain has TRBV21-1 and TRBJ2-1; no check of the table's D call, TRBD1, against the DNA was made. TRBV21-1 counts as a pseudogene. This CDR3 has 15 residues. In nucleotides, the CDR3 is TGTGCCAGCAGCAACCGGGGCCCGGGGCGCAATGAGCAGTTCTTC. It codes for CASSNRGPGRNEQFF.

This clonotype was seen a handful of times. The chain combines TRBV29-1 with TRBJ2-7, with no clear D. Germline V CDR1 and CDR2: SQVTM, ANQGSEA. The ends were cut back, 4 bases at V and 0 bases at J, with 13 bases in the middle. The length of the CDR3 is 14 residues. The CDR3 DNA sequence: TGCAGCGTTGGTTCCAGGCACAGCTCCTACGAGCAGTACTTC. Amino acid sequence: CSVGSRHSSYEQYF.

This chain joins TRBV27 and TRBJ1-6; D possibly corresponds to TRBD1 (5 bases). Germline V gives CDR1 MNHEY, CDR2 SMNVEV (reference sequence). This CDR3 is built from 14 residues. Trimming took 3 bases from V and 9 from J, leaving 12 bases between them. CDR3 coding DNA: TGTGCCAGCAGTTTTGGGGGGTTGGGTTCACCCCTCCACTTT. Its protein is CASSFGGLGSPLHF.

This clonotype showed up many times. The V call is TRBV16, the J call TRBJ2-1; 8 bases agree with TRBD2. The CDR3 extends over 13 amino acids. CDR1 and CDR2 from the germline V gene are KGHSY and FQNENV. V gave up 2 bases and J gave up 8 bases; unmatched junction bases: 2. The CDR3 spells CASSQIAGHEQFF. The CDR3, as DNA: TGTGCCAGCAGCCAAATAGCGGGGCATGAGCAGTTCTTC.

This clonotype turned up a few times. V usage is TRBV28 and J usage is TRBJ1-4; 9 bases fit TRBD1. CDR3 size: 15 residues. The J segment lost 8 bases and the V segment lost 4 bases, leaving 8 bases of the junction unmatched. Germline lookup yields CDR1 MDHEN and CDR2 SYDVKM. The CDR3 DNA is TGTGCCAGCAGTTCGACCGACAGGGGGGAAGAAAAACTGTTTTTT. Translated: CASSSTDRGEEKLFF.

As DNA, the CDR3 is TGTGCCAGCAGCTTAGAGTTTGGGGGGACGCCCCAGCATTTT. Protein product: CASSLEFGGTPQHF. The chain couples TRBV7-2 to TRBJ1-5; D is perhaps TRBD1 (5 bases). This CDR3 has 14 amino acids. Germline CDR1 is SGHTA and CDR2 is FQGNSA. V lost 1 base, J lost 9 bases, and 13 bases lay in between.

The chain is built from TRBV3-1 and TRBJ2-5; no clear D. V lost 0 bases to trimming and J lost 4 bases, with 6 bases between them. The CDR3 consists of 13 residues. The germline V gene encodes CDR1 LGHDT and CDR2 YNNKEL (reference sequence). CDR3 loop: CASSQDRTETQYF. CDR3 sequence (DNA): TGTGCCAGCAGCCAAGACAGAACAGAGACCCAGTACTTC.

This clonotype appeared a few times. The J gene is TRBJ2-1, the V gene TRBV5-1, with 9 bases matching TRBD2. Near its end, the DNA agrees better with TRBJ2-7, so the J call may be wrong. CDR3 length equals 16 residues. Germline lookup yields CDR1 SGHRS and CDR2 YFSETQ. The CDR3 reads CASSLLGTSPYNEQYF. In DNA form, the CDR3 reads TGCGCCAGCAGCTTATTAGGGACTAGCCCCTACAATGAGCAGTACTTC.

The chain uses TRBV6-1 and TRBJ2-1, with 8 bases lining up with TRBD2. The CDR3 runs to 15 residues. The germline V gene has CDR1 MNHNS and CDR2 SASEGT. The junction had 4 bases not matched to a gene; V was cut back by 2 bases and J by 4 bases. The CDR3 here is CASSESGGTYNEQFF. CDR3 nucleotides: TGTGCCAGCAGTGAATCGGGGGGGACTTACAATGAGCAGTTCTTC.

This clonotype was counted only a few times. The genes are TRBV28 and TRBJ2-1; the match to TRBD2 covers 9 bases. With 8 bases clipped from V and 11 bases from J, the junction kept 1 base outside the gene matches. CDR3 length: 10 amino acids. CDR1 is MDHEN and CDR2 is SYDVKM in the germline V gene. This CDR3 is CASGTSKQFF. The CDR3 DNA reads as TGTGCCAGCGGGACTAGCAAGCAGTTCTTC.

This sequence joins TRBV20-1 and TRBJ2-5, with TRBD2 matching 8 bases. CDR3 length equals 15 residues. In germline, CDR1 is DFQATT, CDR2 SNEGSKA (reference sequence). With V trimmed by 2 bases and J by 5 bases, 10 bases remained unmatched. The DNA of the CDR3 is TGCAGTGCTAGACCACTAGCGGCGGTCGGGGAGACCCAGTACTTC. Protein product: CSARPLAAVGETQYF.

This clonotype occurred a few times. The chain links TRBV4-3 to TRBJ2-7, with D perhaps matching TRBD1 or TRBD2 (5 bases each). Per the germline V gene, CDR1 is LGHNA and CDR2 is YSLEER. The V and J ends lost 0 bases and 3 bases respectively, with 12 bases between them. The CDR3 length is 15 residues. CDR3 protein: CASSQEWGFIYEQYF. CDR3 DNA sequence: TGCGCCAGCAGCCAAGAATGGGGGTTCATCTACGAGCAGTACTTC.

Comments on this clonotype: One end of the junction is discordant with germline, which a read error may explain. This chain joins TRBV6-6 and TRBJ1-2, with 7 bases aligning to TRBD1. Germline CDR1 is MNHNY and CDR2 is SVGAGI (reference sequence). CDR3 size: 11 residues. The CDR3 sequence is CASHTGAGCTF. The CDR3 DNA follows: TGTGCCAGCCATACAGGGGCCGGCTGCACCTTC.

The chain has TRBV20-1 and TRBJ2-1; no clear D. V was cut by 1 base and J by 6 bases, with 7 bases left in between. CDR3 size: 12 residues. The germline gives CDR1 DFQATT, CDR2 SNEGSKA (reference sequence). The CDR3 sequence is CSARARSNEQFF. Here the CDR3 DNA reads TGCAGTGCTAGAGCTAGGTCCAATGAGCAGTTCTTC.

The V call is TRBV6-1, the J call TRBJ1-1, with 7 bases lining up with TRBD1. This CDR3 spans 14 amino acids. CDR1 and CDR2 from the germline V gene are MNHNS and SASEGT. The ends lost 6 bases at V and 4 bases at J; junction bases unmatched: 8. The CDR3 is CASSQGGQGTEAFF. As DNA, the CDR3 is TGTGCCAGCAGCCAGGGGGGACAAGGCACTGAAGCTTTCTTT.

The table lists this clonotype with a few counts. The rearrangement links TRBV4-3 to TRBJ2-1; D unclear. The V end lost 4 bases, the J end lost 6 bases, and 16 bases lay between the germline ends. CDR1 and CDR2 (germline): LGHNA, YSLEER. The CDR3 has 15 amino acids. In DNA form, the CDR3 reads TGCGCCAGCAGCCGGGAATACACCCACCTCAATGAGCAGTTCTTC. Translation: CASSREYTHLNEQFF.

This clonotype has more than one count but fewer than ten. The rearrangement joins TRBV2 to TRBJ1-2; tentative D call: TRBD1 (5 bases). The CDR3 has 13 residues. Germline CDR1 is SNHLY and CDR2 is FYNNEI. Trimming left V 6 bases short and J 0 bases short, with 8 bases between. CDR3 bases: TGTGCCAGCAGGCGACAGTCTAACTATGGCTACACCTTC. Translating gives CASRRQSNYGYTF. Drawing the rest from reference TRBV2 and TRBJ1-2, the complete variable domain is EPEVTQTPSHQVTQMGQEVILRCVPISNHLYFYWYRQILGQKVEFLVSFYNNEISEKSEIFDDQFSVERPDGSNFTLKIRSTKLEDSAMYFCASRRQSNYGYTFGSGTRLTVV.

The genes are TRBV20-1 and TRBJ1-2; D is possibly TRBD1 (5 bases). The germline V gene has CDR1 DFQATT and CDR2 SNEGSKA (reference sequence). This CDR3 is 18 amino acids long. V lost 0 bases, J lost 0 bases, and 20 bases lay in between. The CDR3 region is CSAREFSRGRPPNYGYTF. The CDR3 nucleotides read TGCAGTGCTAGAGAGTTTTCCCGGGGACGACCACCTAACTATGGCTACACCTTC.

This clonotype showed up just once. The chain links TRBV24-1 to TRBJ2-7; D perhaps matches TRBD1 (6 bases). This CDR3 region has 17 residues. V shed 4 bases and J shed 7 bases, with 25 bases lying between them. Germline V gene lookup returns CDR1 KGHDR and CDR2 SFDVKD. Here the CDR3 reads CATSDPGTTSLNNEQYF. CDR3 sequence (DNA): TGTGCCACCAGTGACCCCGGGACAACGAGTCTAAACAATGAGCAGTACTTC.

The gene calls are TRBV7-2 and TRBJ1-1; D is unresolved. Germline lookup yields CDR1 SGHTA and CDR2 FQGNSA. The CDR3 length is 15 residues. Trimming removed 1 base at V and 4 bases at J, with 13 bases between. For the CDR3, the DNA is TGTGCCAGCAGCTTAGGGCCGGGATGGGGCACTGAAGCTTTCTTT. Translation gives CASSLGPGWGTEAFF.